One sample yielded the 4 T cell receptor beta chains listed below, sequenced in a study of blood T cell repertoires in COVID-19. Sequenced by immunoSEQ multiplex PCR; TCRdb stores in-frame clones only, minus some. The sample lists about 100,000 clones; roughly 85% were seen once. The sample was peripheral blood. Every receptor here comes from a woman aged 70-85 years with acute or convalescent COVID-19.

This rearrangement joins TRBV2 to TRBJ1-4, with TRBD1 matching 10 bases. The CDR3 sequence is 12 residues long. The germline CDR1 and CDR2 sequences are SNHLY and FYNNEI. The V gene end was trimmed by 6 bases and the J gene end by 12 bases; junction bases not matched to a gene: 4. Here the CDR3 DNA reads TGTGCCAGCAGGGTCGGGACAGGGGAACTGTTTTTT. As protein: CASRVGTGELFF.

This chain links TRBV10-3 with TRBJ1-2; D possibly corresponds to TRBD1 (5 bases). In germline, CDR1 is ENHRY, CDR2 SYGVKD. V shed 2 bases and J shed 4 bases, with 11 bases lying between them. The CDR3 is made up of 14 amino acids. CDR3 DNA: TGTGCCATCAGTGAGGGCGGCAGGGCCTATGGCTACACCTTC. It specifies CAISEGGRAYGYTF.

This chain links TRBV11-3 with TRBJ1-1; 7 nucleotides line up with TRBD1. V lost 5 bases and J lost 1; bases outside the gene matches: 7. CDR3 length: 15 amino acids. CDR1 is SGHNT and CDR2 is YENEEA in the germline V gene. CDR3 sequence reads: CASSGNRGPNTEAFF. The CDR3 DNA is TGTGCCAGCAGCGGGAACAGGGGTCCGAACACTGAAGCTTTCTTT.

The chain has TRBV5-4 and TRBJ2-2; D not resolved. Germline CDR1 and CDR2: SGHNT and YYREEE (reference sequence). This CDR3 region has 14 residues. Trimming took off 4 bases at V and 6 bases at J, with 13 bases between the two ends. DNA of the CDR3: TGTGCCAGCAGCAGAGGTGTGGCCGCCGGGGAGCTGTTTTTT. Amino acid sequence: CASSRGVAAGELFF.